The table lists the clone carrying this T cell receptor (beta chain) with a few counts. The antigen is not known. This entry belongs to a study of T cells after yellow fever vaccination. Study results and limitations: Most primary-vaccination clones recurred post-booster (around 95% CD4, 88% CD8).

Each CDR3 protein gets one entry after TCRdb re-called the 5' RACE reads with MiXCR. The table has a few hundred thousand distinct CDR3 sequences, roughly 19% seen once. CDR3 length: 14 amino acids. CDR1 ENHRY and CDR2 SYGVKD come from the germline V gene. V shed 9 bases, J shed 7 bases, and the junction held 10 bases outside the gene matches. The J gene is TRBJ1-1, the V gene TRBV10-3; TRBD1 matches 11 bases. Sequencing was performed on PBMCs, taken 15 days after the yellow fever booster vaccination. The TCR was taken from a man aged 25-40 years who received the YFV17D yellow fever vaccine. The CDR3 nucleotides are TGTGCCATAACAGGACAGGGGGCTGAGGGTGAAGCTTTCTTT. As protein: CAITGQGAEGEAFF.